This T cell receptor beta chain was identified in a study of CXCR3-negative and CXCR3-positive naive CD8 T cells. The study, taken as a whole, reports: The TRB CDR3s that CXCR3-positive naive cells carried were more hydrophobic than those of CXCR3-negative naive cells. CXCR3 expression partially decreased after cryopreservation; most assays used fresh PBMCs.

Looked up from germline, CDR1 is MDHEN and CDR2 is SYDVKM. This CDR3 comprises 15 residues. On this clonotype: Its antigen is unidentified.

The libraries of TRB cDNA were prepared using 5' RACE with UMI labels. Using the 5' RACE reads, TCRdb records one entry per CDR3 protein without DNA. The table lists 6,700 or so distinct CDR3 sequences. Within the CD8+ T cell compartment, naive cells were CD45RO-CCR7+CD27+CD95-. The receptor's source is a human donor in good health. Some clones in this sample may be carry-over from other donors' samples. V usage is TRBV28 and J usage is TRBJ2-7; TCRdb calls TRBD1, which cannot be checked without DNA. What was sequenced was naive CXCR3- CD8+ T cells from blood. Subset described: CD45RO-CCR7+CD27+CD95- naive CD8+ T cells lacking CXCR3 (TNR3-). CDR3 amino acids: CASTYGTGPSYEQYF.